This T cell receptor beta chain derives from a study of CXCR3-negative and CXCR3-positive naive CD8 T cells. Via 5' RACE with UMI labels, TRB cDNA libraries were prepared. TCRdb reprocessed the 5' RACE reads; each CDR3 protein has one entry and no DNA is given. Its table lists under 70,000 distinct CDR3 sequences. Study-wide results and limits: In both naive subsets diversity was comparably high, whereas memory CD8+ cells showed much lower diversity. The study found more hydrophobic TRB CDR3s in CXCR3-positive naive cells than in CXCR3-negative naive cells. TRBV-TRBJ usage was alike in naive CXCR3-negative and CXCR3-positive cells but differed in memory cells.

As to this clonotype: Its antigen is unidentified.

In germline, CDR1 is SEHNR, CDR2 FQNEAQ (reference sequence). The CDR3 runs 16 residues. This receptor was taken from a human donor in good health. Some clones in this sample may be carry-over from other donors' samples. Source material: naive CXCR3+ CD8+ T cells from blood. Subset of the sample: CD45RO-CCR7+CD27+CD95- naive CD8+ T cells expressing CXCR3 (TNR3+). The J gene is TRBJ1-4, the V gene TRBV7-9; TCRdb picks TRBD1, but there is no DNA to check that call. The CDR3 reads CASSLAGPRGVEKLFF.